This T cell receptor (beta chain) was documented in a study of early T cells in non-severe SARS-CoV-2 infection (dated by TCRdb to the early 2020s). Regarding the study in general: Bulk RNA from unsorted whole blood was used for TCR sequencing, so alpha and beta chains could not be paired. Beyond this particular receptor, the publication reports: VDJdb matching was skewed toward anti-spike CD8 responses, so virus-specific expansions were likely underestimated and private and CD4 specificities were missed.

The study was a case-control design nested within a healthcare worker cohort in London, UK, with weekly nasopharyngeal swab PCR tests and blood sampling. Healthcare workers were recruited between 23 and 31 March 2020, during the week of the UK lockdown, and were followed weekly for up to roughly 15 weeks. Notes on this clonotype: Its antigen is currently not known. Base qualities are missing; no much larger clone stands one base away.

Receptor amplification or capture employed 5' RACE. The listed sequencing device is NextSeq 500. The TCR library protocol attached unique molecular identifiers to individual cDNA molecules to correct for sequencing error and PCR bias. Both TCR alpha and beta chains were sequenced, and tight co-correlation was observed between alpha and beta sequence abundances in each sample. Per the authors' processing: Decombinator V4 was used to perform V gene, J gene and CDR3 annotation of TCR sequences. Expanded TCRs were defined as changing significantly between any two time points under a Poisson model with p below 0.0001. TCR abundances were normalised to the total number of TCRs sequenced per sample and were expressed as counts per million. MAIT TCRs were defined by TRAV1-2 paired with TRAJ12, TRAJ20 or TRAJ33, and iNKT TCRs by TRAV10 paired with TRAJ18. VDJdb, accessed 1 November 2021, was searched for CMV, EBV and SARS-CoV-2 annotated TCRs, with TCRs annotated for multiple antigens excluded. Starting from the raw public reads, TCRdb applied fastp trimming at Q25, assembled clones with MiXCR and retained in-frame beta chains. A single entry per CDR3 protein holds the most common genes and DNA from its merged rows. These V and J calls are TCRdb output, not the study's own analysis. The sample records 80,000 or so distinct CDR3 sequences, around an eighth of which are singletons. In total, the top ten clones hold 3% of the sample.

Germline trimming amounts to 5 bases on V and 10 bases on J, with 12 as the count of junction bases outside the gene matches. CDR1 and CDR2, per the germline V gene (reference sequence), are SGHKS and YYEKEE. Measured from the cysteine to the phenylalanine, the CDR3 is 15 residues long. Of all the DNA, just the CDR3 is kept, 45 bases in frame from base 1. Material for sequencing was whole blood. The chain is assembled from TRBV5-5 and TRBJ1-6, with 7 bases aligning to TRBD1. This clonotype originated in an adult who was a healthcare worker with PCR-confirmed SARS-CoV-2 infection or an uninfected control (not recorded which). The CDR3 region reads CASRSRQGNESPLHF. The DNA sequence is given as TGTGCCAGCAGGTCTCGACAGGGAAATGAGTCACCCCTCCACTTT. Joined to the reference TRBV5-5 and TRBJ1-6 proteins, this CDR3 gives the full variable domain: DAGVTQSPTHLIKTRGQQVTLRCSPISGHKSVSWYQQVLGQGPQFIFQYYEKEERGRGNFPDRFSARQFPNYSSELNVNALLLGDSALYLCASRSRQGNESPLHFGNGTRLTVT.